These T cell receptor beta chains were read from a single sample in a study of blood T cell repertoires in COVID-19. Profiled with immunoSEQ multiplex PCR; TCRdb holds only in-frame clones, not every one. The sample lists about 52,000 clones; around four fifths were seen once. Sequencing was carried out using peripheral blood. These receptors were collected from a man aged 70 or older with active COVID-19. CDR3s include the opening cysteine and the closing phenylalanine or tryptophan. A D gene is named only where the DNA matches it firmly. Clone size is given for some rows only: seen once, a few or many times, or a class if the clone is expanded.

-,TRBD1,TRBV3-1/TRBV3-2,TRBJ1-3,TGTGCCAGCAGCCCAGGTCGGACAGGGGGAAACACCATATATTTT,CASSPGRTGGNTIYF
-,TRBD1,TRBV15,TRBJ1-5,TGTGCCACCAGCAGAGGGGCTTCAGGGGGGCGGCCCCAGCATTTT,CATSRGASGGRPQHF
-,TRBD2,TRBV5-4,TRBJ2-7,TGTGCCAGCAGCGGAAACACGGGGACTAGCGCCTACGAGCAGTACTTC,CASSGNTGTSAYEQYF
-,-,TRBV12-3/TRBV12-4,TRBJ2-7,TGTGCCAGCAGTCCTACTACCGCCTACGAGCAGTACTTC,CASSPTTAYEQYF
-,TRBD1,TRBV28,TRBJ1-5,TGTGCCAGCAGCCCTGGACAGGGGGAGGGTCAGCCCCAGCATTTT,CASSPGQGEGQPQHF
-,-,TRBV6-5,TRBJ2-2,TGTGCCAGCCGGAGCAGGGGCCACGGGGAGCTGTTTTTT,CASRSRGHGELFF
-,TRBD1,TRBV5-1,TRBJ1-1,TGCGCCAGCAGCTTGGATCAGGGGGCCATTGAAGCTTTCTTT,CASSLDQGAIEAFF
-,-,TRBV12-3/TRBV12-4,TRBJ2-2,TGTGCCAGCATCGTTAACGGGGAGCTGTTTTTT,CASIVNGELFF
-,TRBD1,TRBV9,TRBJ2-1,TGTGCCAGCAGCGTAGGAACAGGGGGCCGCTCCTACAATGAGCAGTTCTTC,CASSVGTGGRSYNEQFF
-,-,TRBV6-5,TRBJ2-5,TGTGCCAGCAGGGCAGATGGGAGGCAGACCCAGTACTTC,CASRADGRQTQYF
-,-,TRBV19,TRBJ1-2,TGTGCCAGTAGTACCACCTCGGGAGGGTACTATGGCTACACCTTC,CASSTTSGGYYGYTF
-,TRBD2,TRBV3-1/TRBV3-2,TRBJ2-5,TGTGCCAGCAGCCGGACTAGCGGGGGGGCCGGTTCTGAGACCCAGTACTTC,CASSRTSGGAGSETQYF
-,TRBD1,TRBV11-2,TRBJ1-2,TGTGCCAGCAGCCGCGGACAGGATGGCTACACCTTC,CASSRGQDGYTF
-,TRBD1,TRBV7-3,TRBJ1-2,TGTGCCAGCAGCTTCGGACAGGGGGCGTATGGCTACACCTTC,CASSFGQGAYGYTF
-,-,TRBV7-6,TRBJ2-2,TGTGCCAGCAGCCAGGTGGGGGAGGAGCGCTTTAACACCGGGGAGCTGTTTTTT,CASSQVGEERFNTGELFF
-,-,TRBV29-1,TRBJ2-7,TGCAGCGTTGGAGGTAACTCCTACGAGCAGTACTTC,CSVGGNSYEQYF
-,-,TRBV19,TRBJ2-7,TGTGCCAGAGCTTCTACAGGGTTATACGAGCAGTACTTC,CARASTGLYEQYF
-,TRBD1,TRBV5-4,TRBJ2-3,TGTGCCAGCAGCTTGGTACAGGGGGGTGATACGCAGTATTTT,CASSLVQGGDTQYF
-,-,TRBV28,TRBJ1-2,TGTGCCAGCAGTTTCGACCAGAGGGACTATGGCTACACCTTC,CASSFDQRDYGYTF
-,-,TRBV19,TRBJ2-3,TGTGCCAGTAGTATAGAAAGAGGTACGCAGTATTTT,CASSIERGTQYF
-,TRBD2,TRBV7-3,TRBJ2-1,TGTGCCAGCAGCTTACTAGCGGGGGGTTACAATGAGCAGTTCTTC,CASSLLAGGYNEQFF
-,-,TRBV6-2/TRBV6-3,TRBJ2-5,TGTGCCAGCAGTTACGTAGGACAGCAAGAGACCCAGTACTTC,CASSYVGQQETQYF
-,TRBD2,TRBV9,TRBJ2-7,TGTGCCAGCAGCGTACGCGGGGGGGACGGCGAGCAGTACTTC,CASSVRGGDGEQYF
-,-,TRBV27,TRBJ1-2,TGTGCCAGCAGTTTATCGGTTACCTCCAGCTATGGCTACACCTTC,CASSLSVTSSYGYTF
-,TRBD1,TRBV4-1,TRBJ2-2,TGCGCCAGCAGCCAGGGCGGGACAGGGGAAAGCACCGGGGAGCTGTTTTTT,CASSQGGTGESTGELFF
-,-,TRBV27,TRBJ2-1,TGTGCCAGCCTAGCTTACCCTATGGCCAACAATGAGCAGTTCTTC,CASLAYPMANNEQFF
-,-,TRBV7-9,TRBJ1-2,TGTGCCAGCAGCTACCAGGGAAGCTATGGCTACACCTTC,CASSYQGSYGYTF
-,-,TRBV20-1,TRBJ2-7,TGCAGTGCTAGTGATGGGAGCTCCTACGAGCAGTACTTC,CSASDGSSYEQYF
few,TRBD1,TRBV19,TRBJ1-3,TGTGCCAGTAGTATCCGGGACAGCACCTCTGGAAACACCATATATTTT,CASSIRDSTSGNTIYF
-,-,TRBV5-1,TRBJ2-7,TGCGCCAGCAGCTTGGCGGCAGGGGGGGAGCAGTACTTC,CASSLAAGGEQYF
-,TRBD1,TRBV19,TRBJ1-4,TGTGCCAGTAGTCCTAGGACAGGGGCAGGTGAAAAACTGTTTTTT,CASSPRTGAGEKLFF
once,-,TRBV4-2,TRBJ1-1,TGTGCCAGCAGCCAAGATCGGGGTACAGGGCTGGGGACTGAAGCTTTCTTT,CASSQDRGTGLGTEAFF
-,-,TRBV6-5,TRBJ2-4,TGTGCCAGCATGTCCCAAGGATTTCAGGGATACATTCAGTACTTC,CASMSQGFQGYIQYF
-,-,TRBV2,TRBJ1-1,TGTGCCAGCAGTGAGGGGGCTGGTGAAGCTTTCTTT,CASSEGAGEAFF
-,TRBD1,TRBV5-1,TRBJ2-7,TGCGCCAGCAGCTTGGACAGGGGCGAAACCTACGAGCAGTACTTC,CASSLDRGETYEQYF
once,TRBD1,TRBV3-1/TRBV3-2,TRBJ1-6,TGTGCCAGCAGCCCGGGACAGCATAATTCACCCCTCCACTTT,CASSPGQHNSPLHF
-,TRBD1,TRBV6-6,TRBJ1-1,TGTGCCAGCGATATAGGGGGCGGCTCCGAAGCTTTCTTT,CASDIGGGSEAFF
-,-,TRBV7-2,TRBJ2-5,TGTGCCAGCAGCTTAGAAGGGGCTAGCGCCCAAGAGACCCAGTACTTC,CASSLEGASAQETQYF
-,TRBD1,TRBV18,TRBJ2-2,TGTGCCAGCTCAAGAAACAGGGGGCACAACGGGGAGCTGTTTTTT,CASSRNRGHNGELFF
-,-,TRBV12-3/TRBV12-4,TRBJ2-1,TGTGCCAGCACCGACAACTACAATGAGCAGTTCTTC,CASTDNYNEQFF
-,-,TRBV7-2,TRBJ2-3,TGTGCCAGCAGCCTAGTGGTAGTCACAGATACGCAGTATTTT,CASSLVVVTDTQYF